These 9 T cell receptor beta chains share one sample of origin, sequenced in a study of glioma-infiltrating T cells after dendritic cell vaccination. The data were produced by immunoSEQ multiplex PCR, yet TCRdb's version contains in-frame clones alone and is incomplete. The table lists some 100,000 clones, roughly 83% of them singletons. The sample consisted of blood, taken before dendritic cell vaccination. The receptors originated from a human donor with glioblastoma.

Remarks on this clone: This same CDR3 is encoded by further DNA sequences in the sample. This chain links TRBV19 with TRBJ2-7; 9 nucleotides align to TRBD1. CDR3 size: 15 residues. The J segment lost 1 base and the V segment lost 3 bases, leaving 4 bases of the junction unmatched. Germline CDR1 is LNHDA and CDR2 is SQIVND (reference sequence). For the CDR3, the DNA is TGTGCCAGTAGTATCGGGGGGACAGGGTCCTACGAGCAGTACTTC. Residues: CASSIGGTGSYEQYF. The entire variable domain, with the rest obtained from reference TRBV19 and TRBJ2-7, is as follows: DGGITQSPKYLFRKEGQNVTLSCEQNLNHDAMYWYRQDPGQGLRLIYYSQIVNDFQKGDIAEGYSVSREKKESFPLTVTSAQKNPTAFYLCASSIGGTGSYEQYFGPGTRLTVT.

The chain employs TRBV15 and TRBJ2-2; D is ambiguous. The CDR3 covers 14 residues. V lost 0 bases, J lost 6 bases, and 8 bases lay in between. Germline V CDR1 and CDR2: LNHNV, YYDKDF (reference sequence). CDR3 sequence reads: CATSRDLGPGELFF. CDR3 bases: TGTGCCACCAGCAGAGATCTGGGCCCCGGGGAGCTGTTTTTT.

The rearrangement joins TRBV2 to TRBJ1-4; the match to TRBD1 covers 8 bases. Germline loops: CDR1 SNHLY, CDR2 FYNNEI. The V gene end was trimmed by 5 bases and the J gene end by 2 bases; junction bases not matched to a gene: 7. The CDR3 covers 16 residues. The DNA of the CDR3 is TGTGCCAGCAGTTCGACAGGGGCGGCTACTAATGAAAAACTGTTTTTT. Protein: CASSSTGAATNEKLFF.

The CDR3 DNA reads as TGTGCCAGCAGAATACCGGGACAGAAGGATGGCTACACCTTC. Amino acids: CASRIPGQKDGYTF. The V and J genes are TRBV6-5 and TRBJ1-2, with 7 bases that match TRBD1. With 6 bases clipped from V and 6 bases from J, the junction kept 10 bases outside the gene matches. Germline V lookup: CDR1 MNHEY, CDR2 SVGAGI. The CDR3 sequence is 14 residues long.

The rearrangement joins TRBV2 to TRBJ1-3; possibly TRBD1 for D (6 bases). The CDR3 is 17 amino acids. V gave up 0 bases and J gave up 0 bases, with 12 bases separating them. Germline CDR1 SNHLY, CDR2 FYNNEI. CDR3 DNA sequence: TGTGCCAGCAGTGAAGCCTCCCAGGGGAACTCTGGAAACACCATATATTTT. Encoded protein: CASSEASQGNSGNTIYF.

This clone was observed a few times. The chain uses TRBV10-2 and TRBJ1-1; weak D call: TRBD1 (5 bases). Per germline, CDR1 WSHSY and CDR2 SAAADI. CDR3 size: 13 residues. Trimming removed 6 bases at V and 11 bases at J, with 19 bases between. DNA for the CDR3: TGCGCCAGCAGACCCCCAGACAGCCGTAGGGCTTTCTTT. Its translation is CASRPPDSRRAFF.

The chain joins TRBV29-1 to TRBJ2-1, with D possibly being TRBD2 (5 bases). Germline V CDR1 and CDR2: SQVTM, ANQGSEA. The CDR3 loop spans 15 amino acids. V gave up 3 bases and J gave up 0 bases, with 12 bases separating them. The CDR3 DNA follows: TGCAGCGTTGATGACTACCGAAACTCCTACAATGAGCAGTTCTTC. As protein: CSVDDYRNSYNEQFF.

CDR3 bases: TGTGCCAGCAGTCTACCTGAAGGAGCTAATGAAAAACTGTTTTTT. This codes for CASSLPEGANEKLFF. The chain has TRBV2 and TRBJ1-4; D unclear. CDR3 length equals 15 residues. V was clipped by 5 bases and J by 3 bases, with 13 bases between them. Germline lookup yields CDR1 SNHLY and CDR2 FYNNEI. The full variable domain, completed using reference TRBV2 and TRBJ1-4, is EPEVTQTPSHQVTQMGQEVILRCVPISNHLYFYWYRQILGQKVEFLVSFYNNEISEKSEIFDDQFSVERPDGSNFTLKIRSTKLEDSAMYFCASSLPEGANEKLFFGSGTQLSVL.

This clone has a handful of counts. This chain uses TRBV7-9 with TRBJ2-5, with a weak D call TRBD2 (6 bases). V gave up 1 base and J gave up 12 bases, with 12 bases separating them. This CDR3 is 12 amino acids long. CDR1 is SEHNR, CDR2 FQNEAQ, per germline (reference sequence). CDR3 loop: CASSLGTTHKYF. Here the CDR3 DNA reads TGTGCCAGCAGCTTAGGGACTACACATAAGTACTTC.